This T cell receptor beta chain was captured in a study of identical twins. Germline V CDR1 and CDR2: MNHEY, SVGEGT. Trimming pared 4 bases from V and 4 bases from J, leaving 10 bases between. The CDR3 extends over 13 amino acids. This clonotype occurred a few times. MiXCR, applied by TCRdb to the 5' RACE reads, yields one record per CDR3 protein. The sample shows under 250,000 distinct CDR3 sequences, less than 10% of them seen only once. Specimen: memory (CD45RO+) T cells sorted from blood. The TCR was taken from a woman younger than 30 in good health. V gene TRBV6-2 or TRBV6-3 combines with J gene TRBJ1-1; no clear D gene. As DNA, the CDR3 is TGTGCCAGCAGTTTTACAGACCCCACTGAAGCTTTCTTT. Translation gives CASSFTDPTEAFF.